The next 2 T cell receptor beta chains were all read from a single sample in a study of blood T cells in healthy people across ages. The second PCR ran roughly 6 to 11 cycles with a sample-barcoded 5' primer and J-beta primers. TCRdb itself ran the 5' RACE reads through MiXCR, one entry per CDR3 protein. The table includes 850,000 to 1,300,000 distinct CDR3 sequences, around 45% detected once. The sequenced sample was blood. The receptors come from a woman aged 60-70 years in good health.

This clonotype has at least ten counts. The V gene is TRBV20-1, the J gene TRBJ2-7; D is perhaps TRBD2 (6 bases). CDR1 DFQATT and CDR2 SNEGSKA come from the germline V gene (reference sequence). Trimming pared 3 bases from V and 6 bases from J, leaving 24 bases between. The CDR3 covers 16 residues. The CDR3 DNA sequence: TGCAGTGCTAGGCCGATTACTAGCTCTCGAAGCTCCGAGCAGTACTTC. It codes for CSARPITSSRSSEQYF.

CDR3 region: CSAWRTGGLGYTF. The CDR3 nucleotides read TGCAGTGCTTGGAGGACAGGGGGCCTTGGCTACACCTTC. The rearrangement joins TRBV20-1 to TRBJ1-2; 11 bases fit TRBD1. The CDR3 totals 13 residues. V was clipped by 5 bases and J by 7 bases; unmatched bases: 6. From germline, CDR1 is DFQATT and CDR2 SNEGSKA (reference sequence).